The rows below give T cell receptor beta chains drawn from one sample of a study of blood T cell repertoires in COVID-19. Sequencing used immunoSEQ multiplex PCR; TCRdb keeps in-frame clones, though not all of them. The sample shows some 400,000 clones, 90% of them seen only once. The specimen was peripheral blood. The receptors stem from a man between 18 and 29 years old with active or convalescent COVID-19. Both conserved end residues are part of each CDR3. Each record gives: clone size, D gene, J gene, V gene, CDR3 DNA, CDR3 protein. D genes are given only for firm matches. Clone size is not always given. Where it is, it says once, few, many or a class for expanded clones.

abundance: NA
d_gene: NA
j_gene: TRBJ1-6
v_gene: TRBV2
CDR3nt: TGTGCCAGCAAGAGGGAAACACCCCTCCACTTT
CDR3aa: CASKRETPLHF

abundance: NA
d_gene: NA
j_gene: TRBJ2-7
v_gene: TRBV7-9
CDR3nt: TGTGCCAGCAGCCCGGGTCCAAAAGGCTACGAGCAGTACTTC
CDR3aa: CASSPGPKGYEQYF

abundance: NA
d_gene: NA
j_gene: TRBJ1-4
v_gene: TRBV4-3
CDR3nt: TGCGCCAGCAGCCTCCGTTTGGGGGGGAGCAGGGGCGAAAAACTGTTTTTT
CDR3aa: CASSLRLGGSRGEKLFF

abundance: NA
d_gene: NA
j_gene: TRBJ2-7
v_gene: TRBV28
CDR3nt: TGTGCCAGCAGTCTCTCGGGGACCTACGAGCAGTACTTC
CDR3aa: CASSLSGTYEQYF

abundance: NA
d_gene: NA
j_gene: TRBJ2-2
v_gene: TRBV9
CDR3nt: TGTGCCAGCAGCGTAGAACAGTACACCGGGGAGCTGTTTTTT
CDR3aa: CASSVEQYTGELFF

abundance: once
d_gene: NA
j_gene: TRBJ1-2
v_gene: TRBV21-1
CDR3nt: TGTGCCAGCAGTCCCATTACCGGGACAGGGGGCATAAGGCATGGCTACACCTTC
CDR3aa: CASSPITGTGGIRHGYTF

abundance: NA
d_gene: NA
j_gene: TRBJ1-1
v_gene: TRBV28
CDR3nt: TGTGCCAGCAGTTACAGGATGAACACTGAAGCTTTCTTT
CDR3aa: CASSYRMNTEAFF

abundance: NA
d_gene: TRBD2
j_gene: TRBJ2-3
v_gene: TRBV5-1
CDR3nt: TGCGCCAGCAGCTTGGGAGCGGGGGCCGGCACAGATACGCAGTATTTT
CDR3aa: CASSLGAGAGTDTQYF

abundance: NA
d_gene: NA
j_gene: TRBJ2-2
v_gene: TRBV12-3/TRBV12-4
CDR3nt: TGTGCCAGCAGTTGGCAGGGGCCCGGGGAGCTGTTTTTT
CDR3aa: CASSWQGPGELFF

abundance: NA
d_gene: TRBD1
j_gene: TRBJ2-6
v_gene: TRBV24-1
CDR3nt: TGTGCCACCAGTGACCGGACAGGGAGCAGTGGGGCCAACGTGCTGACTTTC
CDR3aa: CATSDRTGSSGANVLTF

abundance: NA
d_gene: NA
j_gene: TRBJ1-2
v_gene: TRBV14
CDR3nt: TGTGCCAGCAGCCTTACAGGGTTGACTAACTATGGCTACACCTTC
CDR3aa: CASSLTGLTNYGYTF

abundance: NA
d_gene: NA
j_gene: TRBJ1-5
v_gene: TRBV18
CDR3nt: TGTGCCAGCTCACCGGACAGTATCAGCAATCAGCCCCAGCATTTT
CDR3aa: CASSPDSISNQPQHF

abundance: NA
d_gene: NA
j_gene: TRBJ2-1
v_gene: TRBV7-9
CDR3nt: TGTGCCAGCAGCTCGCTAAATGAGCAGTTCTTC
CDR3aa: CASSSLNEQFF

abundance: once
d_gene: NA
j_gene: TRBJ2-2
v_gene: TRBV29-1
CDR3nt: TGCAGCGTTAAGGGGTTATTCACCGGGGAGCTGTTTTTT
CDR3aa: CSVKGLFTGELFF

abundance: NA
d_gene: NA
j_gene: TRBJ2-3
v_gene: TRBV19
CDR3nt: TGTGCCAGTAGTCCGGTACGCACAGATACGCAGTATTTT
CDR3aa: CASSPVRTDTQYF

abundance: NA
d_gene: NA
j_gene: TRBJ1-2
v_gene: TRBV18
CDR3nt: TGTGCCAGCTCCCCCGGGATCCCGGGTGGCTACACCTTC
CDR3aa: CASSPGIPGGYTF

abundance: NA
d_gene: TRBD2
j_gene: TRBJ2-7
v_gene: TRBV3-1/TRBV3-2
CDR3nt: TGTGCCAGCAGGATAGCGGGAGGGCCTAGCGAGCAGTACTTC
CDR3aa: CASRIAGGPSEQYF

abundance: NA
d_gene: TRBD2
j_gene: TRBJ2-1
v_gene: TRBV5-1
CDR3nt: TGCGCCAGCAGCTCTGGGGTGGGCGGGAGAGGCAACAATGAGCAGTTCTTC
CDR3aa: CASSSGVGGRGNNEQFF

abundance: NA
d_gene: NA
j_gene: TRBJ1-1
v_gene: TRBV10-1
CDR3nt: TGCGCCAGCAGTGACCCGGCCAGGGGAAGGGACACTGAAGCTTTCTTT
CDR3aa: CASSDPARGRDTEAFF

abundance: NA
d_gene: TRBD1
j_gene: TRBJ1-2
v_gene: TRBV19
CDR3nt: TGTGCCAGTAGTATAATCGGGACAGAAGGCTACACCTTC
CDR3aa: CASSIIGTEGYTF

abundance: once
d_gene: NA
j_gene: TRBJ2-7
v_gene: TRBV7-9
CDR3nt: TGTGCCAGCAGTTCAGACCCAGGGGTCCCCTACGAGCAGTACTTC
CDR3aa: CASSSDPGVPYEQYF

abundance: NA
d_gene: NA
j_gene: TRBJ1-2
v_gene: TRBV4-3
CDR3nt: TGCGCCAGCAGCCAAGATCAGGGTGGCTACACCTTC
CDR3aa: CASSQDQGGYTF

abundance: NA
d_gene: NA
j_gene: TRBJ2-5
v_gene: TRBV19
CDR3nt: TGTGCCAGTAGTATACAAGGACCCCAGCGGGAGACCCAGTACTTC
CDR3aa: CASSIQGPQRETQYF

abundance: NA
d_gene: NA
j_gene: TRBJ1-2
v_gene: TRBV7-2
CDR3nt: TGTGCCAGCAGCCGGACAGAGTATGGCTACACCTTC
CDR3aa: CASSRTEYGYTF